The clone carrying this TCR beta chain appeared many times. The target antigen is unknown. The read gets to within 3 residues of the CDR3 end, and the germline J gene fills in the rest. Per germline, CDR1 LNHDA and CDR2 SQIVND (reference sequence). The CDR3 is made up of 16 amino acids. Trimming stripped 7 bases from V and 8 bases from J, with 23 bases between. Sequencing input was equivalent genomic DNA from CVID and controls. TCRdb's table, derived via immunoSEQ multiplex PCR, lists solely in-frame clones and lacks some. The record shows around 45,000 clones for this sample, with no singletons present. These data belong to a study of T cell clonality in common variable immunodeficiency. General study points: CVID subjects had higher TCRbeta clonality than healthy controls, most marked in about a third.

Material: peripheral blood mononuclear cells. V is TRBV19 and J is TRBJ1-4; D is perhaps TRBD1 (6 bases). The origin of this receptor is a person between 18 and 69 years old in good health. Here the CDR3 reads CASIHPGGGRSEKLFF. Partial CDR3 DNA: TGTGCCAGTATTCACCCCGGCGGGGGGCGCTCCGAAAAA.